This T cell receptor (beta chain) was obtained from a study of shared clonotypes between healthy human individuals. The wider study: Per donor, CD8 memory used one plate, CD8 naive used two, CD4 memory used three and CD4 naive used three. General study results and limits: Relative to their counterparts shared across all four donors, non-shared clonotypes exhibited diminished generation probabilities. Incompleteness in sorted-subset sequencing, despite large depth, was shown by rarefaction.

Germline V gene data show CDR1 as SGHVS and CDR2 as FQNEAQ. The V end lost 4 bases, the J end lost 2 bases, and 12 bases lay between the germline ends. The CDR3 runs to 16 residues. The repertoire was sequenced with immunoSEQ multiplex PCR; TCRdb's copy has only in-frame clones and lacks some. The sample contains over a million clones, 75% to 80% of which appear only once. Concerning this clone itself: Its antigen is undetermined.

Sample: memory CD4+ T cells from PBMCs. This sample's subset: CD45RA-negative fraction. The chain has TRBV7-8 and TRBJ2-6; the D gene is possibly TRBD1 (6 bases). This TCR derives from a man younger than 35 in good health. Some clones in this sample may be carry-over from other donors' samples. CDR3 amino acids: CASSSHRVPGANVLTF. For the CDR3, the DNA is TGTGCCAGCAGCTCCCACAGGGTCCCTGGGGCCAACGTCCTGACTTTC. Supplemented by reference TRBV7-8 and TRBJ2-6, the full variable domain reads GAGVSQSPRYKVAKRGQDVALRCDPISGHVSLFWYQQALGQGPEFLTYFQNEAQLDKSGLPSDRFFAERPEGSVSTLKIQRTQQEDSAVYLCASSSHRVPGANVLTFGAGSRLTVL.